A single sample gave rise to the 26 T cell receptor beta chains below, sequenced in a study of T cell changes during pregnancy in multiple sclerosis. Produced via immunoSEQ multiplex PCR; TCRdb's table is partial and in-frame only. The profile shows some 31,000 clones, 90% to 95% of them singletons. This specimen was CD8+ T cells from peripheral blood mononuclear cells, taken before pregnancy. Receptors originate from a female donor with multiple sclerosis, enrolled in a pregnancy study.

V usage is TRBV28 and J usage is TRBJ2-7; TRBD2 aligns across 7 bases. Unmatched junction bases numbered 8, after V lost 6 bases and J lost 0 bases. The CDR3 sequence is 15 residues long. The germline V gene has CDR1 MDHEN and CDR2 SYDVKM. The CDR3 loop reads CASSPSAGVSYEQYF. CDR3 sequence (DNA): TGTGCCAGCAGCCCCTCGGCGGGGGTCTCCTACGAGCAGTACTTC.

The chain links TRBV4-1 to TRBJ2-7; the D gene is possibly TRBD1 (5 bases). Germline lookup yields CDR1 MGHRA and CDR2 YSYEKL. The CDR3 spans 14 residues. V lost 1 base, J lost 12 bases, and 19 bases lay in between. The CDR3 is CASSQGGARTRMYF. The CDR3 DNA is TGCGCCAGCAGCCAAGGGGGTGCGAGGACAAGGATGTACTTC.

V gene TRBV11-1 combines with J gene TRBJ2-1, with 7 positions matching TRBD2. With V trimmed by 1 base and J by 0 bases, 6 bases remained unmatched. Germline CDR1 and CDR2: SGHAT and FQDESV (reference sequence). CDR3 length: 17 amino acids. CDR3 residues: CASSLDVGGGSYNEQFF. DNA for the CDR3: TGTGCCAGCAGCTTAGACGTTGGGGGGGGCTCCTACAATGAGCAGTTCTTC.

This clone was counted a single time. The chain carries TRBV25-1 and TRBJ2-7; 8 nucleotides line up with TRBD2. V lost 7 bases to trimming and J lost 1 base; unmatched junction nucleotides: 9. Looked up from germline, CDR1 is MGHDK and CDR2 is SYGVNS. The CDR3 loop spans 15 amino acids. The CDR3 DNA sequence: TGTGCCAGCAAGGCTAGCGGGTGGGGTTCCTACGAGCAGTACTTC. This sequence encodes CASKASGWGSYEQYF.

The chain joins TRBV5-5 to TRBJ2-3; 8 positions match TRBD2. There are 14 residues in the CDR3. V lost 3 bases and J lost 4; bases outside the gene matches: 4. Germline CDR1 SGHKS, CDR2 YYEKEE (reference sequence). Here the CDR3 reads CASSYGGGADTQYF. The CDR3 DNA follows: TGTGCCAGCAGCTACGGGGGGGGTGCAGATACGCAGTATTTT.

The chain is built from TRBV6-5 and TRBJ1-1; no firm D call. The CDR3 spans 13 residues. Germline CDR1 reads MNHEY; CDR2 reads SVGAGI. V gave up 5 bases and J gave up 4 bases, with 11 bases separating them. The CDR3 coding sequence is TGTGCCAGCAGTCGACACCGGGGCACTGAAGCTTTCTTT. This gives the protein CASSRHRGTEAFF.

This rearrangement joins TRBV18 to TRBJ1-1; D remains unclear. The CDR3 has 12 amino acids. V was shortened by 2 bases and J by 4 bases, with 5 bases between the two germline ends. Germline CDR1 is KGHSH and CDR2 is LQKENI. In nucleotides, the CDR3 is TGTGCCAGCTCACCAGGGAGCACTGAAGCTTTCTTT. It codes for CASSPGSTEAFF.

The chain links TRBV4-2 to TRBJ2-7; 8 bases are shared with TRBD1. The CDR3 consists of 14 residues. Per germline, CDR1 LGHNA and CDR2 YNFKEQ. V lost 1 base to trimming and J lost 5 bases; unmatched junction nucleotides: 4. CDR3 sequence reads: CASSQAGGPNEQYF. CDR3 coding DNA: TGTGCCAGCAGCCAAGCAGGGGGCCCCAACGAGCAGTACTTC.

This clone is medium-sized (0.01 to 0.1%) within its sample. The CDR3 is CASSVAYRGPYNEQFF. The CDR3, as DNA: TGTGCCAGCAGCGTGGCCTACAGGGGACCCTACAATGAGCAGTTCTTC. This chain connects TRBV9 to TRBJ2-1; TRBD1 matches 7 bases. The V gene end was trimmed by 2 bases and the J gene end by 2 bases; junction bases not matched to a gene: 7. The CDR3 contains 16 residues. CDR1 is SGDLS, CDR2 YYNGEE, per germline.

The chain recombines TRBV7-9 with TRBJ1-2, with 7 bases matching TRBD1. The CDR3 totals 14 residues. The V gene's germline CDR1 is SEHNR and CDR2 FQNEAQ (reference sequence). V dropped 1 base and J dropped 4; count of bases not matched to a gene: 3. The chain's CDR3 is CASSLGDSLYGYTF. In nucleotides, the CDR3 is TGTGCCAGCAGCTTAGGGGACAGCCTCTATGGCTACACCTTC. Drawing the rest from reference TRBV7-9 and TRBJ1-2, the complete variable domain is DTGVSQNPRHKITKRGQNVTFRCDPISEHNRLYWYRQTLGQGPEFLTYFQNEAQLEKSRLLSDRFSAERPKGSFSTLEIQRTEQGDSAMYLCASSLGDSLYGYTFGSGTRLTVV.

This chain uses TRBV19 with TRBJ1-4, with TRBD1 identical over 7 bases. The junction had 7 bases not matched to a gene; V was cut back by 5 bases and J by 4 bases. Germline CDR1 reads LNHDA; CDR2 reads SQIVND (reference sequence). The CDR3 covers 15 residues. CDR3 amino acids: CASSAGTALNEKLFF. As DNA, the CDR3 is TGTGCCAGTAGTGCCGGGACAGCCCTTAATGAAAAACTGTTTTTT.

V usage is TRBV7-9 and J usage is TRBJ2-2; perhaps TRBD1 as D (5 bases). Per the germline V gene, CDR1 is SEHNR and CDR2 is FQNEAQ (reference sequence). There are 13 residues in the CDR3. V lost 11 bases and J 1 base, leaving 11 bases between the germline ends. The CDR3 is CAGYTGNTGELFF. CDR3 DNA sequence: TGTGCCGGATACACAGGGAACACCGGGGAGCTGTTTTTT.

The J gene is TRBJ1-2, the V gene TRBV19, with 8 bases identical to TRBD1. CDR3 length: 17 residues. The junction had 10 bases not matched to a gene; V was cut back by 3 bases and J by 1 base. Germline CDR1 and CDR2: LNHDA and SQIVND (reference sequence). Here the CDR3 reads CASSMRQGAFGNYGYTF. CDR3 DNA: TGTGCCAGTAGTATGAGGCAGGGGGCGTTCGGTAACTATGGCTACACCTTC. Filled out from reference TRBV19 and TRBJ1-2, the complete variable domain reads DGGITQSPKYLFRKEGQNVTLSCEQNLNHDAMYWYRQDPGQGLRLIYYSQIVNDFQKGDIAEGYSVSREKKESFPLTVTSAQKNPTAFYLCASSMRQGAFGNYGYTFGSGTRLTVV.

The chain employs TRBV27 and TRBJ2-5, with a weak D call TRBD1 (6 bases). Germline values: CDR1 MNHEY, CDR2 SMNVEV (reference sequence). The CDR3 length is 18 residues. V was pared by 6 bases and J by 5 bases, with 28 bases between. CDR3 DNA sequence: TGTGCCAGCAGCCCCTTAACCGGGACACCCAAGGAGAAGGAGACCCAGTACTTC. This sequence encodes CASSPLTGTPKEKETQYF.

The chain carries TRBV27 and TRBJ1-2; the D gene is possibly TRBD1 (6 bases). This CDR3 has 14 amino acids. V lost 5 bases to trimming and J lost 8 bases, with 18 bases between them. Germline V lookup: CDR1 MNHEY, CDR2 SMNVEV (reference sequence). CDR3 in amino acids: CASSPQGPFVGYTF. The CDR3 region has the DNA TGTGCCAGCAGTCCACAGGGCCCTTTCGTCGGCTACACCTTC.

V is TRBV5-3 and J is TRBJ1-3, with TRBD1 matching over 8 bases. TRBV5-3 is given ORF status, its function remaining uncertain. V trimming: 4 bases; J trimming: 0 bases; junction bases outside the gene matches: 6. The CDR3 loop spans 16 amino acids. The chain's CDR3 is CARSLVQGVSGNTIYF. The CDR3, as DNA: TGTGCCAGAAGCCTAGTACAGGGGGTCTCTGGAAACACCATATATTTT.

This clone was seen just once. The V gene is TRBV4-1, the J gene TRBJ2-1; a weak D match, TRBD2 (5 bases). CDR3 length: 14 amino acids. The germline gives CDR1 MGHRA, CDR2 YSYEKL. Trimming took 6 bases from V and 9 from J, leaving 18 bases between them. The CDR3 DNA is TGCGCCAGCAGAGAAGAGGAAGCGGTGGGTGAGCAGTTCTTC. Translation gives CASREEEAVGEQFF.

The V and J genes are TRBV13 and TRBJ2-5; 8 nucleotides align to TRBD1. Per germline, CDR1 PRHDT and CDR2 FYEKMQ (reference sequence). The CDR3 spans 14 residues. Losses at the gene ends were 1 base for V and 10 bases for J; bases not matched to a gene: 8. CDR3 loop: CASSLERTGSGQYF. CDR3 sequence (DNA): TGTGCCAGCAGCTTAGAAAGGACAGGGTCGGGCCAGTACTTC.

The chain couples TRBV4-1 to TRBJ2-1, with D perhaps matching TRBD1 (6 bases). CDR1 is MGHRA, CDR2 YSYEKL, per germline. The CDR3 loop spans 15 amino acids. Trimming removed 1 base from V and 2 bases from J, with 9 bases in between. CDR3 sequence reads: CASSQGGGTYNEQFF. The DNA of the CDR3 is TGCGCCAGCAGCCAAGGAGGGGGAACCTACAATGAGCAGTTCTTC.

The V call is TRBV6-1, the J call TRBJ2-7, with TRBD1 matching over 9 bases. Germline trimming cut 10 bases from V and 6 bases from J; bases unmatched to any gene: 10. CDR1 is MNHNS, CDR2 SASEGT, per germline. This CDR3 has 13 amino acids. The CDR3 DNA reads TGTGCCACCGATAGGACAGGGGAGGTCGAGCAGTACTTC. It is translated as CATDRTGEVEQYF.

The V gene is TRBV28, the J gene TRBJ2-7; possibly TRBD1 for D (6 bases). The V and J ends lost 9 bases and 2 bases respectively, with 14 bases between them. Germline V gene sequence: CDR1 MDHEN, CDR2 SYDVKM. This CDR3 has 13 amino acids. The chain's CDR3 is CASTGPGAYEQYF. In DNA, the CDR3 is TGTGCCAGTACGGGCCCAGGGGCCTACGAGCAGTACTTC.

The V and J genes are TRBV15 and TRBJ2-1; D is uncertain. Germline values: CDR1 LNHNV, CDR2 YYDKDF (reference sequence). Trimming cost V 0 bases and J 3 bases, with 9 bases left between them. The CDR3 is 15 residues long. The CDR3 sequence is CATSRDRGSYNEQFF. In nucleotides, the CDR3 is TGTGCCACCAGCAGAGATCGCGGCAGCTACAATGAGCAGTTCTTC.

The rearrangement joins TRBV4-2 to TRBJ2-7, with TRBD2 matching over 11 bases. V shed 2 bases and J 7 bases; nucleotides not matched to a gene: 7. The CDR3 is 15 residues long. Germline lookup yields CDR1 LGHNA and CDR2 YNFKEQ. CDR3 nucleotides: TGTGCCAGCAGCCAACCTACTAGCGGGAGTGGGGAGCAGTACTTC. Translating gives CASSQPTSGSGEQYF.

The J gene is TRBJ1-2, the V gene TRBV27; no reliable D call. The CDR3 covers 12 residues. In germline, CDR1 is MNHEY, CDR2 SMNVEV (reference sequence). V was clipped by 5 bases and J by 1 base, with 5 bases between them. The CDR3 DNA reads as TGTGCCAGCAGTCCGGGTAACTATGGCTACACCTTC. It encodes CASSPGNYGYTF.

V and J are TRBV5-5 and TRBJ2-5; TRBD1 might be the D (7 bases). This CDR3 contains 15 residues. Germline CDR1 is SGHKS and CDR2 is YYEKEE (reference sequence). The V end was cut by 3 bases, the J end by 2 bases, with 14 bases between. The CDR3, as DNA: TGTGCCAGCAGCTCGGAGGGGGCTTTGCAAGAGACCCAGTACTTC. Translation gives CASSSEGALQETQYF.

This chain connects TRBV7-3 to TRBJ1-4; no clear D. Trimming took 6 bases from V and 5 from J, leaving 16 bases between them. CDR1 SGHTA and CDR2 FQGTGA come from the germline V gene. CDR3 size: 15 residues. CDR3 nucleotide sequence: TGTGCCAGCAGTTTATACAGCAGCCCAAATGAAAAACTGTTTTTT. Translation gives CASSLYSSPNEKLFF.